The present entry profiles one T cell receptor beta chain with its context. The data derive from a study of blood T cell repertoires in COVID-19. Study-wide context: COVID-19 samples from acute and convalescent phases originated in the United States, Italy and Spain. Nucleic acid was either cDNA or gDNA, and it came from T cells, B-cell-depleted T cells, or PBMCs.

In the study's own analysis: Amplification of reference gene primers was used by the study to estimate nucleated cell counts. The protocol was immunoSEQ multiplex PCR, while the TCRdb copy is restricted to in-frame clones and leaves out a portion. That table is the source of V, J and clone size, and D and trimming were worked out from the DNA. The sample has roughly 67,000 clones; approximately 84% are singletons. J gave up 7 bases and V 0 bases, and 10 bases lay outside the gene matches. The CDR3 sequence is 17 residues long. Germline V CDR1 and CDR2: PRHDT, FYEKMQ (reference sequence). This receptor was taken from a middle-aged man with active COVID-19. Material for sequencing was peripheral blood. The chain carries TRBV13 and TRBJ2-1, with 9 positions matching TRBD2. The CDR3 region is CASSLGRVRGRGNEQFF. CDR3 nucleotide sequence: TGTGCCAGCAGCTTAGGTCGCGTACGCGGGAGGGGGAATGAGCAGTTCTTC.